This TCR beta chain emerged from a study of blood T cell repertoires in COVID-19. V gave up 2 bases and J gave up 6 bases, with 7 bases separating them. The CDR3 is made up of 13 amino acids. CDR1 MNHEY and CDR2 SVGEGT come from the germline V gene. The assay was immunoSEQ multiplex PCR, and TCRdb's table has in-frame clones only and misses some. Altogether around 120,000 clones are present, roughly 83% being singletons, with the ten largest covering approximately 4%. The receptor was derived from a woman of 80 years or more with acute or convalescent COVID-19. Sequencing was done on a sample of peripheral blood. The chain joins TRBV6-2 or TRBV6-3 to TRBJ1-4; D remains ambiguous. CDR3 amino acids: CASSYEFHEKLFF. The CDR3 region has the DNA TGTGCCAGCAGTTACGAGTTCCATGAAAAACTGTTTTTT.